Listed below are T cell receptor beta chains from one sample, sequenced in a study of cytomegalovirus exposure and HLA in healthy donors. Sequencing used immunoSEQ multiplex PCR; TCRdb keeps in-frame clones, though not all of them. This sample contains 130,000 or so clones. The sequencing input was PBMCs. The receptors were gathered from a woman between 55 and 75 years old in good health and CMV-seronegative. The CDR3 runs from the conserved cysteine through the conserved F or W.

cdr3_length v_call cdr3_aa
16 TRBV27 CASSLRLTPRTHEQYF
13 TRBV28 CASSLVPRGGYTF
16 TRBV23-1 CASSQSRGRGAYEQYF
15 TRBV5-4 CASSSQAGGPDEQYF
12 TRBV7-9 CASSLRVDTQYF
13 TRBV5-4 CASSPGTFYEQYF
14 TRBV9 CASSRETGSNEQFF
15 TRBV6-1 CASSEGQGTYNEQFF
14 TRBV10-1 CASSSGQTNQPQHF
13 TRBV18 CASSPTEAAEAFF
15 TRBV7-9 CASSFPGLAAETQYF
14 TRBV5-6 CASSFGTGSYEQYF
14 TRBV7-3 CASSGQGAAGELFF
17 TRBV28 CASSPWAQSSGANVLTF
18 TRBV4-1 CASSQVVPETTTGHVAYF
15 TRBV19 CASSIGTAVGNTIYF
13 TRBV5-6 CASSSGDDTGYTF
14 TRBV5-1 CASSLDSGGNTIYF
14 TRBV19 CASRSSGGGETQYF
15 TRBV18 CASSQTRGATGELFF
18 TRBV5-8 CASSAARGTSGGAETQYF
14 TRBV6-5 CASSSRVDISPLHF
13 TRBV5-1 CASSLTGADGYTF
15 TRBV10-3 CAISEGLAGTDTQYF
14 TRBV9 CASSVAGGQETQYF
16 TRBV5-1 CASSLGGQGTNTEAFF
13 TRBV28 CASILGGGDGYTF
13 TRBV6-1 CASSGGGGGGYTF
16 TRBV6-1 CASSERSGTGGETQYF
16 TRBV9 CASSDSRTGDTDTQYF
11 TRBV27 CASMQGYEQYF
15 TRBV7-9 CASSLVGRDSYEQYF
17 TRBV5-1 CASSPWTGRSMVYEQYF
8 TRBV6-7 CASFVAFF
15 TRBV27 CASTPGRLGSTEAFF